A single sample is the source of the 10 T cell receptor beta chains below, sequenced in a study of T-cell memory formation after mild COVID-19. TCRdb reprocessed the 5' RACE reads via MiXCR and lists one record per CDR3 protein. The repertoire has a few hundred thousand distinct CDR3 sequences, about a sixth of them found once; the top ten carry approximately 21%. Sequencing was carried out using PBMCs or a T cell subset sorted from them (not recorded which). Receptors originate from a man aged 18 to 35 who had mild COVID-19 (a few samples of this study predate the infection). Cell type and time point are not known.

This clonotype was counted a few times. This chain joins TRBV5-1 and TRBJ2-2; D is perhaps TRBD1 or TRBD2 (5 bases each). CDR3 length: 14 amino acids. V gave up 4 bases and J gave up 5 bases, with 12 bases separating them. The germline CDR1 and CDR2 sequences are SGHRS and YFSETQ. The CDR3 loop is CASSPGSGTGELFF. The CDR3 region has the DNA TGCGCCAGCAGCCCAGGGTCGGGAACCGGGGAGCTGTTTTTT.

This clonotype came up a few times. J is TRBJ2-3 and V is TRBV4-3; 7 positions agree with TRBD1. Unmatched junction bases numbered 2, after V lost 3 bases and J lost 2 bases. The CDR3 extends over 14 amino acids. The germline gives CDR1 LGHNA, CDR2 YSLEER. The CDR3: CASSQGQITDTQYF. The CDR3, as DNA: TGCGCCAGCAGCCAGGGACAGATCACAGATACGCAGTATTTT.

The V gene is TRBV3-2, the J gene TRBJ2-1. TRBV3-2 counts as a pseudogene. This CDR3 is built from 14 residues. DNA of the CDR3: TGTGCCAGCAGCCAAGATGAGTATGCGGATGAGCAGTTCTTC. It encodes CASSQDEYADEQFF.

This clonotype was picked up a small number of times. The V and J genes are TRBV6-2 or TRBV6-3 and TRBJ1-2; tentatively, D is TRBD1 (5 bases). The germline V gene has CDR1 MNHEY and CDR2 SVGEGT. V lost 4 bases and J 8 bases, leaving 8 bases between the germline ends. The CDR3 length is 11 residues. The CDR3 region is CASSSRGGYTF. CDR3 bases: TGTGCCAGCAGTTCTAGGGGAGGCTACACCTTC.

In this sample, this clonotype turned up a few times. This sequence joins TRBV30 and TRBJ2-2; D is unclear. The CDR3 sequence is 13 residues long. Germline V gene lookup returns CDR1 GTSNPN and CDR2 SVGIG (reference sequence). V gave up 1 base and J gave up 4 bases, with 7 bases separating them. CDR3 in amino acids: CAWSESSTGELFF. The CDR3 DNA reads as TGTGCCTGGAGTGAGTCGAGCACCGGGGAGCTGTTTTTT.

This sequence joins TRBV6-5 and TRBJ1-1; tentative D call: TRBD1 (5 bases). V lost 2 bases and J lost 1, with 17 bases in between. CDR1 and CDR2 from the germline V gene are MNHEY and SVGAGI. The CDR3 has 17 residues. CDR3 DNA: TGTGCCAGCAGTTACAGTTTACCGCCCGGGGGGAACACTGAAGCTTTCTTT. This gives the protein CASSYSLPPGGNTEAFF.

This clonotype was recorded only once. The V call is TRBV6-6, the J call TRBJ1-1; the D is unclear. V was pared by 2 bases and J by 0 bases, with 7 bases between. The germline CDR1 and CDR2 sequences are MNHNY and SVGAGI (reference sequence). There are 14 residues in the CDR3. The CDR3 nucleotides are TGTGCCAGCAGTTACGGCGGCCTGAACACTGAAGCTTTCTTT. Residues: CASSYGGLNTEAFF.

The V and J genes are TRBV7-8 and TRBJ2-2, with a weak D call TRBD2 (5 bases). The germline CDR1 and CDR2 sequences are SGHVS and FQNEAQ. Trimming took 5 bases from V and 4 from J, leaving 14 bases between them. The CDR3 spans 15 residues. For the CDR3, the DNA is TGTGCCAGCAGCGTATCGAGGGTGACCACCGGGGAGCTGTTTTTT. It is translated as CASSVSRVTTGELFF.

This clonotype was seen more than once but under ten times. The rearrangement joins TRBV5-1 to TRBJ2-3, with TRBD2 as a possible D gene (5 bases). CDR3 length equals 14 residues. With 4 bases removed from V and 4 bases from J, the gap between germline ends came to 13 bases. Germline V gene lookup returns CDR1 SGHRS and CDR2 YFSETQ. The CDR3 DNA sequence: TGCGCCAGCAGCGCATCCGGGATCGCAGATACGCAGTATTTT. This sequence encodes CASSASGIADTQYF. The whole variable domain, filled in from reference TRBV5-1 and TRBJ2-3, reads KAGVTQTPRYLIKTRGQQVTLSCSPISGHRSVSWYQQTPGQGLQFLFEYFSETQRNKGNFPGRFSGRQFSNSRSEMNVSTLELGDSALYLCASSASGIADTQYFGPGTRLTVL.

This chain links TRBV6-5 with TRBJ2-2, with 9 bases aligning to TRBD2. Per the germline V gene, CDR1 is MNHEY and CDR2 is SVGAGI. V was clipped by 5 bases and J by 4 bases; unmatched bases: 5. The CDR3 has 15 amino acids. CDR3 amino acids: CASSRAGGRTGELFF. In DNA, the CDR3 is TGTGCCAGCAGTAGAGCGGGGGGCCGCACCGGGGAGCTGTTTTTT.